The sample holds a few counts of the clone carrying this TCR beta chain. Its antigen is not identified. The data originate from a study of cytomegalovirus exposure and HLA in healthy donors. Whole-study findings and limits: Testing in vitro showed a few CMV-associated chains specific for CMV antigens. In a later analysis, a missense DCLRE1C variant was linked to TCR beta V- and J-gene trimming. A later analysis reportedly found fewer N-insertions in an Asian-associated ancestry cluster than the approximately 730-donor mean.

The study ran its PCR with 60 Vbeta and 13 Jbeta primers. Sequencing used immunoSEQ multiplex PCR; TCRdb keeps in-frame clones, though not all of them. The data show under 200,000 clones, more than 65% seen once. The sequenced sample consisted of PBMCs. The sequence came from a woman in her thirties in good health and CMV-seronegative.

CDR3 coding DNA: TGTGCCAGCAGTCTAGCGGGGGGGCACGCAGATACGCAGTATTTT. Its protein product is CASSLAGGHADTQYF. The chain combines TRBV28 with TRBJ2-3, with TRBD2 matching over 12 bases. The CDR3 sequence is 15 residues long. After removal of 5 bases from V and 4 bases from J, the junction contained 4 bases not matched to a gene. CDR1 is MDHEN, CDR2 SYDVKM, per germline.